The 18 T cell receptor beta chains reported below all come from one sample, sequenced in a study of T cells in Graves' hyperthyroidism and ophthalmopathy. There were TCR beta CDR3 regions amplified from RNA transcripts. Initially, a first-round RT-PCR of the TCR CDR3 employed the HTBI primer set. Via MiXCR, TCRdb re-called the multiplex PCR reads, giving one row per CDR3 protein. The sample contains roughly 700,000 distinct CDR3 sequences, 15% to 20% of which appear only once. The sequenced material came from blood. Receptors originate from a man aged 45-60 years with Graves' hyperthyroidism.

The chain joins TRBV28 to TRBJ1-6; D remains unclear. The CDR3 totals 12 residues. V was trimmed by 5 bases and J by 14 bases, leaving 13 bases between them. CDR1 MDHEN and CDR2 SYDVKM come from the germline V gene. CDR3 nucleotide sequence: TGTGCCAGCAGTCCCGATGCGGTGGCCCTCCACTTT. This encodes CASSPDAVALHF.

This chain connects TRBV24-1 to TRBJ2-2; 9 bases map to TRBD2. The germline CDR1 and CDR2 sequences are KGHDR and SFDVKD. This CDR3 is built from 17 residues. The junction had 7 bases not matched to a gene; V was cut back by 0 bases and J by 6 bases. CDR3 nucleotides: TGTGCCACCAGTGATTTGTGGCTAGCGGGACGTCCCGGGGAGCTGTTTTTT. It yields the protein CATSDLWLAGRPGELFF.

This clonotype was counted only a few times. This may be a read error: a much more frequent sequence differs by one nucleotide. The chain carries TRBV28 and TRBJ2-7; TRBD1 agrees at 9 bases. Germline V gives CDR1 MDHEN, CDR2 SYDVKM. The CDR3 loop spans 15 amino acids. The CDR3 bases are TGTGTCAGCAGTTCACAGGGGGCAGGATTCTACGAGCAGTACTTC. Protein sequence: CVSSSQGAGFYEQYF.

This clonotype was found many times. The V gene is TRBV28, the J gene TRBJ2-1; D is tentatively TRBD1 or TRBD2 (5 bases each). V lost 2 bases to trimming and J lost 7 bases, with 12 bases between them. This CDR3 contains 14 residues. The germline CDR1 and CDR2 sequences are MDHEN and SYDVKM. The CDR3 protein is CASSLIGASNEQFF. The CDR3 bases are TGTGCCAGCAGTTTAATCGGGGCTAGTAATGAGCAGTTCTTC.

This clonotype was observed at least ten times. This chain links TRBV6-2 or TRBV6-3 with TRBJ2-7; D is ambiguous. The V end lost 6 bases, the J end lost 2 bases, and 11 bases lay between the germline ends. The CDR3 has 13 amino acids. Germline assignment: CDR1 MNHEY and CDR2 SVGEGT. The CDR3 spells CASRGTETYEQYF. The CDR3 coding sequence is TGTGCCAGCAGGGGTACAGAGACCTACGAGCAGTACTTC.

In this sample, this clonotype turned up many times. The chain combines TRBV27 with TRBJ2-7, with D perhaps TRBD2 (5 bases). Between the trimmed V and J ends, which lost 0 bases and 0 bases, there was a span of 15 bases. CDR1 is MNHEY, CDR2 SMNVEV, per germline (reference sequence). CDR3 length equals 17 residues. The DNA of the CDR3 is TGTGCCAGCAGTTTATCGACGCCAGCGGCTTACTCCTACGAGCAGTACTTC. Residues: CASSLSTPAAYSYEQYF.

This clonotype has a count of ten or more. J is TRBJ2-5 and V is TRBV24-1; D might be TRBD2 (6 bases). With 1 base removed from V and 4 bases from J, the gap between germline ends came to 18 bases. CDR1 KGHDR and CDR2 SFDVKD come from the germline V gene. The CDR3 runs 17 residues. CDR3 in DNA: TGTGCCACCAGTGATTTATCCCCCTTTGGGGGAGGAGAGACCCAGTACTTC. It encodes CATSDLSPFGGGETQYF.

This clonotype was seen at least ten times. The CDR3 bases are TGTGCCAGCAGTGCCGGGACAGGGCTTAATGAGCAGTTCTTC. It is translated as CASSAGTGLNEQFF. The chain joins TRBV2 to TRBJ2-1, with TRBD1 identical over 9 bases. V lost 4 bases, J lost 7 bases, and 5 bases stayed unmatched. Germline CDR1 is SNHLY and CDR2 is FYNNEI. The CDR3 extends over 14 amino acids.

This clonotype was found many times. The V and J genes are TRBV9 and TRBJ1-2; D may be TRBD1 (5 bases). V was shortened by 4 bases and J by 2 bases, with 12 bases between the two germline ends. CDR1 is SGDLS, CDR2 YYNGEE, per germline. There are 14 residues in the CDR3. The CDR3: CASSPPGVNYGYTF. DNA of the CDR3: TGTGCCAGCAGCCCCCCGGGGGTCAACTATGGCTACACCTTC.

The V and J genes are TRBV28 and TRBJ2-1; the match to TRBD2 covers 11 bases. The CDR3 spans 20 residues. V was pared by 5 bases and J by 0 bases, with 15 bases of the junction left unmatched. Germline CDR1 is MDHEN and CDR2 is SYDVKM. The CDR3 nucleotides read TGTGCCAGCAGTGCAGGTCCGGGACTAGCGGAAAAAAGCTCCTACAATGAGCAGTTCTTC. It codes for CASSAGPGLAEKSSYNEQFF.

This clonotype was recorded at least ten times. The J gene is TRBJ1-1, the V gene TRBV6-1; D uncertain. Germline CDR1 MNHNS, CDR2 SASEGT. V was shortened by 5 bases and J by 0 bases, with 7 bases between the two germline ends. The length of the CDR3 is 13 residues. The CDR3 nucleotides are TGTGCCAGCAGTAAGTCGTTGAACACTGAAGCTTTCTTT. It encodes CASSKSLNTEAFF.

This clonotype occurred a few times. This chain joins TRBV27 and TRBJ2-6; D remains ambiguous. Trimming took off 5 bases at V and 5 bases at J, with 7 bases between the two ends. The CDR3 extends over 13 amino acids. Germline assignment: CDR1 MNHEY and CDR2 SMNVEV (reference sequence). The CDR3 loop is CASSPAWANVLTF. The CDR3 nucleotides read TGTGCCAGCAGTCCTGCCTGGGCCAACGTCCTGACTTTC.

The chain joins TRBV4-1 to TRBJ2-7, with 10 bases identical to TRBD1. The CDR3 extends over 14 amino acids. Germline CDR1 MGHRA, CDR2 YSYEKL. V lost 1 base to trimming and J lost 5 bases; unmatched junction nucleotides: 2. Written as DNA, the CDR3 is TGCGCCAGCAGCCAAGGGGGACAGGGGAACGAGCAGTACTTC. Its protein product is CASSQGGQGNEQYF.

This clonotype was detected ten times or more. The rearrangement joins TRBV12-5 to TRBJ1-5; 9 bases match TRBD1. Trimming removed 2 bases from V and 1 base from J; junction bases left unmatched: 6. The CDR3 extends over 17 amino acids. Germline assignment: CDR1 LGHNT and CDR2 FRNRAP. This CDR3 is CASGLFRGQGSNQPQHF. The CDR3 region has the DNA TGTGCTAGTGGTTTGTTTCGGGGACAGGGAAGCAATCAGCCCCAGCATTTT.

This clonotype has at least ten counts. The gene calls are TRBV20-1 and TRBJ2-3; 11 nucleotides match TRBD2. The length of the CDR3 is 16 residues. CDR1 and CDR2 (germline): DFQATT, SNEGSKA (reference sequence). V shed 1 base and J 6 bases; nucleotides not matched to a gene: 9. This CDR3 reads CSARATLAGEVDTQYF. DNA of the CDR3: TGCAGTGCTAGAGCAACACTAGCGGGAGAGGTGGATACGCAGTATTTT.

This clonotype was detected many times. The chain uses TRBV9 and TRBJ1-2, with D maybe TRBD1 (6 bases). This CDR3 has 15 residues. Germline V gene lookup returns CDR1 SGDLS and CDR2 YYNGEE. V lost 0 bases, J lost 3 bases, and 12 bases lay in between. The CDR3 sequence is CASSVGHRGDYGYTF. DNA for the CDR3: TGTGCCAGCAGCGTAGGTCATAGGGGGGACTATGGCTACACCTTC.

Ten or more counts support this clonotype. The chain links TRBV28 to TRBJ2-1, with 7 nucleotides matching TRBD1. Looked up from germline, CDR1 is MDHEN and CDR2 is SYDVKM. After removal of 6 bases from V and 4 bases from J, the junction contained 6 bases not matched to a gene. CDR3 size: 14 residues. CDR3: CASRSGGKYNEQFF. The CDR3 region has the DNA TGTGCCAGCAGATCAGGGGGAAAGTACAATGAGCAGTTCTTC.

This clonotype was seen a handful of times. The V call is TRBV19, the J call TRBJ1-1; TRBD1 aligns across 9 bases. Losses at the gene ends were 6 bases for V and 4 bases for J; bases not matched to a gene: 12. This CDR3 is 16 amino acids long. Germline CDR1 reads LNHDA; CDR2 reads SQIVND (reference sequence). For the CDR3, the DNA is TGTGCCAGTAGAGCCGGGACAGGGCAACTCCTCACTGAAGCTTTCTTT. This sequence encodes CASRAGTGQLLTEAFF. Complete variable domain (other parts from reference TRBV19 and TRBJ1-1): DGGITQSPKYLFRKEGQNVTLSCEQNLNHDAMYWYRQDPGQGLRLIYYSQIVNDFQKGDIAEGYSVSREKKESFPLTVTSAQKNPTAFYLCASRAGTGQLLTEAFFGQGTRLTVV.